This entry lists 27 T cell receptor beta chains sequenced from one sample in a study of CD8 T cells in ankylosing spondylitis. TCRdb itself ran the 5' RACE reads through MiXCR, one entry per CDR3 protein. Of about 150,000 distinct CDR3 sequences in the sample, 40% to 50% were seen once. Input material: synovial fluid, either unsorted or a sorted T cell fraction (not recorded which). These receptor sequences come from a male donor with ankylosing spondylitis.

This chain joins TRBV7-4 and TRBJ2-5, with D unclear. CDR1 and CDR2 from the germline V gene are SGHVT and SQSDAQ. Trimming cost V 8 bases and J 4 bases, with 8 bases left between them. This CDR3 is 11 amino acids long. The CDR3 region has the DNA TGTGCCAGCGTGGGTATAGAGACCCAGTACTTC. Amino acid sequence: CASVGIETQYF.

This clonotype turned up a few times. The chain links TRBV24-1 to TRBJ2-1, with 12 bases identical to TRBD2. J gave up 5 bases and V 4 bases, and 2 bases lay outside the gene matches. The CDR3 totals 15 residues. CDR1 is KGHDR and CDR2 is SFDVKD in the germline V gene. For the CDR3, the DNA is TGTGCCACCAGTGAGACTAGCGGGAGACACAATGAGCAGTTCTTC. It is translated as CATSETSGRHNEQFF.

This clonotype has a handful of counts. The chain has TRBV4-1 and TRBJ2-1; D possibly corresponds to TRBD1 (6 bases). Trimming cost V 4 bases and J 0 bases, with 13 bases left between them. Germline-derived CDR1 and CDR2 are MGHRA and YSYEKL. This CDR3 is built from 16 residues. CDR3 coding DNA: TGCGCCAGCAGCCCAGAACAGGGCCTCTCCTACAATGAGCAGTTCTTC. Amino acid sequence: CASSPEQGLSYNEQFF.

This chain uses TRBV7-9 with TRBJ2-1; a weak D match, TRBD1 (5 bases). This CDR3 contains 14 residues. V gave up 3 bases and J gave up 6 bases, with 12 bases separating them. Germline CDR1 and CDR2: SEHNR and FQNEAQ (reference sequence). The CDR3 protein is CASSFIQGANEQFF. DNA for the CDR3: TGTGCCAGCAGCTTCATTCAGGGCGCCAATGAGCAGTTCTTC.

This clonotype came up once. The J gene is TRBJ2-1, the V gene TRBV6-1; 12 positions agree with TRBD2. There are 15 residues in the CDR3. Losses at the gene ends were 8 bases for V and 2 bases for J; bases not matched to a gene: 4. From germline, CDR1 is MNHNS and CDR2 SASEGT. This CDR3 reads CASGLAGGTYNEQFF. CDR3 bases: TGTGCCAGCGGGCTAGCGGGAGGGACCTACAATGAGCAGTTCTTC.

The chain uses TRBV5-1 and TRBJ1-6; no reliable D call. Germline V gives CDR1 SGHRS, CDR2 YFSETQ. The ends were cut back, 0 bases at V and 8 bases at J, with 9 bases in the middle. This CDR3 has 14 residues. The CDR3 DNA sequence: TGCGCCAGCAGCTTGGCCCGGGGAGATTCACCCCTCCACTTT. Translation gives CASSLARGDSPLHF.

The chain uses TRBV5-6 and TRBJ1-2; no reliable D call. CDR3 size: 13 residues. Looked up from germline, CDR1 is SGHDT and CDR2 is YYEEEE. Trimming stripped 1 base from V and 3 bases from J, with 7 bases between. This CDR3 reads CASSLMEDYGYTF. In nucleotides, the CDR3 is TGTGCCAGCAGCTTGATGGAGGACTATGGCTACACCTTC. Filled out from reference TRBV5-6 and TRBJ1-2, the complete variable domain reads DAGVTQSPTHLIKTRGQQVTLRCSPKSGHDTVSWYQQALGQGPQFIFQYYEEEERQRGNFPDRFSGHQFPNYSSELNVNALLLGDSALYLCASSLMEDYGYTFGSGTRLTVV.

This clonotype was picked up a small number of times. The rearrangement uses TRBV12-5 and TRBJ2-4; D is possibly TRBD2 (5 bases). The V end lost 0 bases, the J end lost 8 bases, and 17 bases lay between the germline ends. The germline V gene has CDR1 LGHNT and CDR2 FRNRAP. This CDR3 is 16 amino acids long. CDR3 protein: CASGLVRGLVRDIQYF. CDR3 sequence (DNA): TGTGCTAGTGGTTTGGTACGAGGGCTAGTTCGTGACATTCAGTACTTC.

Many counts were recorded for this clonotype. The V and J genes are TRBV6-2 or TRBV6-3 and TRBJ2-2; D not resolved. This CDR3 contains 13 residues. Looked up from germline, CDR1 is MNHEY and CDR2 is SVGEGT. The V gene lost 10 bases and the J gene lost 3 bases, with 12 bases spanning the gap. The CDR3 DNA reads as TGTGCCACCTCCTTCTCGGACACCGGGGAGCTGTTTTTT. Amino acids: CATSFSDTGELFF.

The J gene is TRBJ1-5, the V gene TRBV7-8; D perhaps matches TRBD1 (5 bases). The CDR3 length is 16 residues. V gave up 1 base and J gave up 4 bases, with 14 bases separating them. CDR1 and CDR2 (germline): SGHVS, FQNEAQ. The CDR3 nucleotides are TGTGCCAGCAGCTTAGTAGGGGAGGGTGGGAATCAGCCCCAGCATTTT. Protein: CASSLVGEGGNQPQHF. Combining the CDR3 with reference TRBV7-8 and TRBJ1-5 gives the whole variable domain GAGVSQSPRYKVAKRGQDVALRCDPISGHVSLFWYQQALGQGPEFLTYFQNEAQLDKSGLPSDRFFAERPEGSVSTLKIQRTQQEDSAVYLCASSLVGEGGNQPQHFGDGTRLSIL.

This clonotype was counted between two and nine times. The chain carries TRBV4-2 and TRBJ1-5, with unresolved D. The V end was cut by 6 bases, the J end by 5 bases, with 11 bases between. Germline CDR1 and CDR2: LGHNA and YNFKEQ. The CDR3 has 13 residues. CDR3 sequence: CASRMDEYQPQHF. The CDR3 DNA reads as TGTGCCAGCAGAATGGACGAATATCAGCCCCAGCATTTT.

V gene TRBV2 combines with J gene TRBJ2-3, with TRBD1 as a possible D gene (6 bases). This CDR3 contains 19 residues. The germline CDR1 and CDR2 sequences are SNHLY and FYNNEI. V was trimmed by 5 bases and J by 1 base, leaving 25 bases between them. CDR3 in amino acids: CASSTSGRGLGLGTDTQYF. The CDR3 DNA follows: TGTGCCAGCAGTACCTCGGGCAGGGGTTTGGGCCTCGGCACAGATACGCAGTATTTT.

This rearrangement joins TRBV12-3 or TRBV12-4 to TRBJ2-5; 8 bases are a match to TRBD1. This CDR3 spans 13 amino acids. With 8 bases clipped from V and 5 bases from J, the junction kept 7 bases outside the gene matches. CDR3 sequence reads: CASQEGQVETQYF. CDR3 in DNA: TGTGCCAGCCAGGAGGGACAGGTGGAGACCCAGTACTTC.

The J gene is TRBJ1-5, the V gene TRBV28; D unclear. Looked up from germline, CDR1 is MDHEN and CDR2 is SYDVKM. The CDR3 is 11 residues long. V gave up 5 bases and J gave up 6 bases, with 5 bases separating them. The CDR3 here is CASSGFQPQHF. Written as DNA, the CDR3 is TGTGCCAGCAGTGGGTTTCAGCCCCAGCATTTT.

The chain uses TRBV12-3 or TRBV12-4 and TRBJ2-1; 14 bases are a match to TRBD2. J was trimmed by 8 bases and V by 3 bases; bases with no gene match: 0. The CDR3 is made up of 14 amino acids. The chain's CDR3 is CASSLTSGRDEQFF. In DNA form, the CDR3 reads TGTGCCAGCAGTTTGACTAGCGGGAGGGATGAGCAGTTCTTC.

The rearrangement links TRBV4-1 to TRBJ2-1; the D gene could be TRBD1 or TRBD2 (5 bases each). V was cut by 1 base and J by 10 bases, with 17 bases left in between. CDR1 and CDR2 (germline): MGHRA, YSYEKL. The CDR3 is made up of 15 amino acids. The CDR3 protein is CASSQGPGTRGEQFF. In DNA form, the CDR3 reads TGCGCCAGCAGCCAAGGCCCGGGGACCCGTGGCGAGCAGTTCTTC.

The chain couples TRBV4-2 to TRBJ2-2; D call uncertain. V dropped 1 base and J dropped 2 bases, with 11 bases sitting between them. Germline V gene data show CDR1 as LGHNA and CDR2 as YNFKEQ. The CDR3 consists of 16 residues. CDR3: CASSQVIFANTGELFF. Written as DNA, the CDR3 is TGTGCCAGCAGCCAAGTTATCTTCGCAAACACCGGGGAGCTGTTTTTT.

This chain joins TRBV28 and TRBJ2-2, with D tentatively TRBD1 (5 bases). The CDR3 length is 16 residues. V was cut by 1 base and J by 1 base, with 10 bases left in between. CDR1 MDHEN and CDR2 SYDVKM come from the germline V gene. As DNA, the CDR3 is TGTGCCAGCAGTTTATTGAGTGGACAGAACACCGGGGAGCTGTTTTTT. Residues: CASSLLSGQNTGELFF.

The chain carries TRBV15 and TRBJ2-5; perhaps TRBD2 as D (6 bases). This CDR3 is 15 amino acids long. V lost 4 bases and J lost 5, with 17 bases in between. Germline V gene sequence: CDR1 LNHNV, CDR2 YYDKDF (reference sequence). The CDR3 region has the DNA TGTGCCACCAGCAAAGAGCACCCTCGGGAGGAGACCCAGTACTTC. It specifies CATSKEHPREETQYF.

This clonotype has a handful of counts. V usage is TRBV27 and J usage is TRBJ2-3, with 7 bases lining up with TRBD2. The CDR3 is 20 residues long. Trimming removed 5 bases from V and 2 bases from J; junction bases left unmatched: 22. Germline values: CDR1 MNHEY, CDR2 SMNVEV (reference sequence). CDR3 nucleotides: TGTGCCAGCAGTCCCATCGTGTTTGTCGTTGAGCGGGGACTCACAGATACGCAGTATTTT. It codes for CASSPIVFVVERGLTDTQYF.

V usage is TRBV12-3 or TRBV12-4 and J usage is TRBJ2-1; 10 nucleotides align to TRBD2. Trimming removed 5 bases from V and 1 base from J; junction bases left unmatched: 8. This CDR3 region has 17 residues. CDR3 bases: TGTGCCAGCAGTCGGTTTATACTAGCGGGGTCCTACAATGAGCAGTTCTTC. Translation: CASSRFILAGSYNEQFF.

J is TRBJ2-7 and V is TRBV6-4; 8 bases align to TRBD2. The CDR3 length is 15 residues. With 3 bases clipped from V and 0 bases from J, the junction kept 4 bases outside the gene matches. Germline CDR1 and CDR2: MRHNA and SNTAGT. In nucleotides, the CDR3 is TGTGCCAGCAGTGAAGGAGCGGGGGACTCCTACGAGCAGTACTTC. It is translated as CASSEGAGDSYEQYF.

The rearrangement links TRBV7-3 to TRBJ2-3; 9 nucleotides agree with TRBD2. The ends lost 2 bases at V and 4 bases at J; junction bases unmatched: 7. There are 16 residues in the CDR3. Germline V lookup: CDR1 SGHTA, CDR2 FQGTGA. CDR3 sequence (DNA): TGTGCCAGCAGCTTACTTGGCGGGAGGGCCCCAGATACGCAGTATTTT. It is translated as CASSLLGGRAPDTQYF.

The chain is built from TRBV7-3 and TRBJ1-6; D ambiguous. There are 16 residues in the CDR3. The V gene's germline CDR1 is SGHTA and CDR2 FQGTGA. V was trimmed by 8 bases and J by 0 bases, leaving 14 bases between them. The CDR3 coding sequence is TGTGCCAGCTGCTCCCGGGCCGACTCCTATAATTCACCCCTCCACTTT. Translated, it gives CASCSRADSYNSPLHF.

The rearrangement joins TRBV7-6 to TRBJ1-3; D is ambiguous. The CDR3 contains 14 residues. The germline V gene has CDR1 SGHVS and CDR2 FNYEAQ. V was trimmed by 5 bases and J by 0 bases, leaving 8 bases between them. Here the CDR3 reads CASSPQCSGNTIYF. CDR3 DNA sequence: TGTGCCAGCAGCCCCCAGTGCTCTGGAAACACCATATATTTT.

This clonotype was detected only a few times. V and J are TRBV15 and TRBJ2-1, with a possible D match to TRBD1 (5 bases). The ends were cut back, 1 base at V and 7 bases at J, with 11 bases in the middle. Per germline, CDR1 LNHNV and CDR2 YYDKDF (reference sequence). The CDR3 has 14 residues. CDR3 region: CATSRAQGPNEQFF. CDR3 bases: TGTGCCACCAGCAGAGCTCAGGGCCCGAATGAGCAGTTCTTC.

The chain links TRBV14 to TRBJ2-1; 10 nucleotides match TRBD2. Germline V gives CDR1 SGHDN, CDR2 FVKESK. The ends lost 5 bases at V and 1 base at J; junction bases unmatched: 2. The CDR3 extends over 15 amino acids. The CDR3: CASSKLAGSYNEQFF. The CDR3 coding sequence is TGTGCCAGCAGCAAACTAGCGGGGTCCTACAATGAGCAGTTCTTC.